The 8 T cell receptor beta chains below all came from one sample that was sequenced in a study of Ad26.COV2.S vaccination and SARS-CoV-2 variants. The treatment is: approximately 18 received Ad26.COV2.S at low or high dose, single or two shots; 5 received placebo; per-sample allocation not given. Collection of the samples took place on day 63 after the first injection of vaccine or placebo. Sequenced by immunoSEQ multiplex PCR; TCRdb stores in-frame clones only, minus some. The table shows a few hundred thousand clones, with about 90% occurring only once. Sequencing used peripheral blood, obtained in a trial of Ad26.COV2.S vaccine versus placebo. The receptors shown here come from a person between 18 and 60 years old who received the Ad26.COV2.S COVID-19 vaccine or a placebo.

V is TRBV4-3 and J is TRBJ1-6; perhaps TRBD1 as D (5 bases). V dropped 3 bases and J dropped 7 bases, with 16 bases sitting between them. The CDR3 consists of 16 residues. Germline V gene data show CDR1 as LGHNA and CDR2 as YSLEER. The CDR3 nucleotides read TGCGCCAGCAGCCACGACCGGGACGGCCGGAATTCACCCCTCCACTTT. This encodes CASSHDRDGRNSPLHF.

The chain carries TRBV11-2 and TRBJ2-7, with D possibly being TRBD2 (5 bases). V lost 5 bases to trimming and J lost 3 bases, with 20 bases between them. This CDR3 region has 16 residues. CDR1 is SGHAT and CDR2 is FQNNGV in the germline V gene. The CDR3 DNA sequence: TGTGCCAGCAGCACACCCCGTTCGGGGAGAAGCTACGAGCAGTACTTC. Its protein is CASSTPRSGRSYEQYF.

This rearrangement joins TRBV3-1 (or the pseudogene TRBV3-2) to TRBJ2-1; 11 nucleotides match TRBD1. Germline CDR1 is LGHDT and CDR2 is YNNKEL (reference sequence). V shed 4 bases, J shed 8 bases, and the junction held 10 bases outside the gene matches. This CDR3 is 16 amino acids long. The CDR3 region has the DNA TGTGCCAGCAGCCCGGACCCTGGACAGGGGGCCGATGAGCAGTTCTTC. It yields the protein CASSPDPGQGADEQFF.

The chain couples TRBV3-1 (or the pseudogene TRBV3-2) to TRBJ1-1; D uncertain. The CDR3 is 12 amino acids. Deletions cut 1 base from V and 11 bases from J, with 11 bases between. The germline V gene has CDR1 LGHDT and CDR2 YNNKEL (reference sequence). The CDR3 reads CASSQAQDGAFF. CDR3 in DNA: TGTGCCAGCAGCCAAGCGCAGGACGGGGCTTTCTTT.

The chain carries TRBV4-3 and TRBJ1-3, with unresolved D. CDR3 length: 13 residues. Germline values: CDR1 LGHNA, CDR2 YSLEER. The V and J ends lost 0 bases and 7 bases respectively, with 7 bases between them. The CDR3 region has the DNA TGCGCCAGCAGCCAAGATATCCCGAACACCATATATTTT. It specifies CASSQDIPNTIYF.

V is TRBV18 and J is TRBJ1-2; 8 nucleotides line up with TRBD1. Germline V gives CDR1 KGHSH, CDR2 LQKENI. Unmatched junction bases numbered 1, after V lost 3 bases and J lost 4 bases. This CDR3 has 13 residues. The CDR3: CASSPGQGYGYTF. CDR3 coding DNA: TGTGCCAGCTCACCCGGACAGGGCTATGGCTACACCTTC.

The rearrangement uses TRBV19 and TRBJ2-1; TRBD2 agrees at 12 bases. CDR1 and CDR2 (germline): LNHDA, SQIVND (reference sequence). The V and J ends lost 3 bases and 8 bases, in that order; junction bases with no gene match: 5. The CDR3 spans 15 residues. CDR3 sequence reads: CASSIGTSGYYEQFF. In DNA, the CDR3 is TGTGCCAGTAGTATTGGGACTAGCGGGTACTATGAGCAGTTCTTC.

This sequence joins TRBV4-1 and TRBJ1-3; D remains ambiguous. Germline CDR1 is MGHRA and CDR2 is YSYEKL. This CDR3 spans 15 amino acids. V was trimmed by 4 bases and J by 2 bases, leaving 12 bases between them. CDR3 DNA sequence: TGCGCCAGCAGCCTAGGCCAAGTGACTGGAAACACCATATATTTT. Protein: CASSLGQVTGNTIYF.